These T cell receptor beta chains were read from a single sample in a study of molecular identifiers for immune sequencing clone quantification. MiXCR was run by TCRdb on the PCR reads, yielding one entry per CDR3 protein. In the table there are hundreds of thousands of distinct CDR3 sequences, about 25% of which are singletons. The sequencing input was naive CD8+ T cells from blood, with Jurkat cell RNA spiked in. The source of these receptors is a human donor in good health. Some libraries in this study had Jurkat cell RNA spiked in. Both conserved end residues are part of each CDR3. The D gene is left open where the match is weak. The size field is filled for only some rows; it gives once, few, many or a size class.

j_call clone_size d_call v_call cdr3_aa cdr3_nt
TRBJ2-3 NA NA TRBV4-3 CASSQDGISGFLDTQYF TGCGCCAGCAGCCAAGATGGGATTAGCGGATTCTTGGATACGCAGTATTTT
TRBJ2-7 few NA TRBV4-1 CASSRTTAGGYEQYF TGCGCCAGCAGCCGCACGACAGCTGGGGGTTACGAGCAGTACTTC
TRBJ2-7 many NA TRBV28 CASSLISYEQYF TGTGCCAGCAGTTTGATCAGCTACGAGCAGTACTTC
TRBJ2-7 few TRBD1 TRBV5-3 CASSNPSQPTGGVENEQYF TGTGCCAGCAGCAACCCCTCCCAGCCGACAGGGGGCGTTGAAAACGAGCAGTACTTC
TRBJ1-2 NA TRBD1 TRBV5-1 CASSLSGTGGDGYTF TGCGCCAGCAGCCTATCCGGGACAGGGGGCGATGGCTACACCTTC
TRBJ1-5 few NA TRBV28 CASSLPRSDRLTLPQHF TGTGCCAGCAGTCTCCCGCGTAGTGACAGGCTGACGTTGCCCCAGCATTTT
TRBJ2-7 few NA TRBV29-1 CSVAGSTYEQYF TGCAGCGTTGCTGGCAGCACCTACGAGCAGTACTTC
TRBJ1-2 NA TRBD1 TRBV12-3/TRBV12-4 CASSPDRADYGYTF TGTGCCAGCAGTCCGGACAGGGCGGACTATGGCTACACCTTC
TRBJ2-5 many NA TRBV7-9 CASSGGLETQYF TGTGCCAGCTCCGGGGGACTCGAGACCCAGTACTTC
TRBJ2-7 NA NA TRBV4-3 CASSQRLMGRTGNEQYF TGCGCCAGCAGCCAACGTTTAATGGGGCGGACCGGGAACGAGCAGTACTTC
TRBJ2-1 NA TRBD2 TRBV6-5 CASSLGLAELYNEQFF TGTGCCAGCAGTCTCGGACTAGCGGAACTATACAATGAGCAGTTCTTC
TRBJ1-2 NA TRBD1 TRBV27 CASSRTGVVHGYTF TGTGCCAGCAGTCGGACAGGGGTAGTCCATGGCTACACCTTC
TRBJ1-5 many NA TRBV28 CASRIQKYSNQPQHF TGTGCCAGCAGAATTCAGAAATATAGCAATCAGCCCCAGCATTTT
TRBJ2-7 NA TRBD2 TRBV6-6 CASSSWRGFKYEQYF TGTGCCAGCAGTTCGTGGCGGGGGTTCAAGTACGAGCAGTACTTC
TRBJ2-1 few TRBD1 TRBV19 CASSVNLIQGASNNEQFF TGTGCCAGTAGTGTAAACCTAATTCAGGGGGCCTCGAACAATGAGCAGTTCTTC
TRBJ2-3 few NA TRBV7-2 CASSLVVRGGSTDTQYF TGTGCCAGCAGCTTAGTTGTGAGAGGGGGATCCACAGATACGCAGTATTTT
TRBJ2-1 NA TRBD2 TRBV4-1 CASSQEIGAGGAYNEQFF TGCGCCAGCAGCCAAGAGATCGGCGCGGGGGGGGCCTACAATGAGCAGTTCTTC
TRBJ2-6 many TRBD1 TRBV23-1 CASSQPDREGSGANVLTF TGCGCCAGCAGTCAACCGGACAGGGAAGGCTCTGGGGCCAACGTCCTGACTTTC
TRBJ2-1 NA NA TRBV7-6 CASSPHMNEQFF TGTGCCAGCAGCCCACACATGAATGAGCAGTTCTTC
TRBJ1-1 few NA TRBV10-1 CASRAEGNTEAFF TGCGCCAGCAGGGCGGAAGGGAACACTGAAGCTTTCTTT
TRBJ1-1 many NA TRBV7-6 CASSLEASPGPNTEAFF TGTGCCAGCAGCTTAGAGGCCTCGCCAGGACCGAACACTGAAGCTTTCTTT
TRBJ2-1 few TRBD2 TRBV30 CAWSVREGVYNEQFF TGTGCCTGGAGTGTACGGGAGGGGGTCTACAATGAGCAGTTCTTC
TRBJ2-5 many TRBD1 TRBV5-1 CASSLGQGAQETQYF TGCGCCAGCAGCTTGGGACAGGGGGCTCAAGAGACCCAGTACTTC
TRBJ2-7 NA TRBD1 TRBV12-5 CASGLSTNPGQITYEQYF TGTGCTAGTGGTTTGTCCACTAATCCGGGACAGATAACATACGAGCAGTACTTC
TRBJ2-3 NA NA TRBV11-2 CASSLEKANPQYF TGTGCCAGCAGCTTAGAAAAAGCAAATCCGCAGTATTTT
TRBJ1-1 few TRBD1 TRBV6-2/TRBV6-3 CASSSRGRVTEAFF TGTGCCAGCAGTTCCAGGGGGCGGGTGACTGAAGCTTTCTTT
TRBJ2-3 many TRBD2 TRBV4-3 CASSEGLAGATDTQYF TGCGCCAGCAGCGAGGGACTAGCGGGGGCCACAGATACGCAGTATTTT
TRBJ2-5 NA TRBD2 TRBV20-1 CSAREVSGVLWGDGTQYF TGCAGTGCTAGAGAAGTTAGCGGGGTCTTGTGGGGGGACGGGACCCAGTACTTC
TRBJ1-1 many NA TRBV20-1 CSARDIFRGGDTEAFF TGCAGTGCTAGAGACATATTTAGGGGTGGAGACACTGAAGCTTTCTTT
TRBJ1-1 few NA TRBV25-1 CASSEWGTENTEAFF TGTGCCAGCAGTGAATGGGGGACGGAAAACACTGAAGCTTTCTTT
TRBJ2-7 many TRBD2 TRBV5-1 CASSLLPSGGNEQYF TGCGCCAGCAGCTTGTTGCCTAGCGGGGGGAACGAGCAGTACTTC
TRBJ2-3 many TRBD2 TRBV7-2 CASSLDPGFGTSGGTDTQYF TGTGCCAGCAGCTTAGACCCCGGGTTTGGTACTAGCGGGGGGACAGATACGCAGTATTTT
TRBJ2-4 few NA TRBV4-3 CASSQDRAGFLTKNIQYF TGCGCCAGCAGCCAAGATCGGGCTGGGTTCCTAACCAAAAACATTCAGTACTTC
TRBJ2-1 few NA TRBV11-2 CASSPGGWANEQFF TGTGCCAGCAGCCCAGGAGGGTGGGCCAATGAGCAGTTCTTC
TRBJ1-3 NA NA TRBV9 CASSVDLSSGNTIYF TGTGCCAGCAGCGTAGATCTCTCCTCTGGAAACACCATATATTTT
TRBJ1-1 few NA TRBV20-1 CSARGAGEGNTEAFF TGCAGTGCTAGGGGGGCAGGGGAGGGGAACACTGAAGCTTTCTTT
TRBJ2-1 NA NA TRBV7-2 CASSSDTRARAYNEPFF TGTGCCAGCAGCTCCGACACCCGGGCCAGGGCGTACAATGAGCCGTTCTTC
TRBJ2-3 NA TRBD2 TRBV7-2 CARSLWWGGGLTPATQYF TGTGCCCGCAGCTTATGGTGGGGCGGGGGATTAACCCCCGCTACGCAGTATTTT
TRBJ2-7 few NA TRBV5-5 CASSLDLQSYEQYF TGTGCCAGCAGCTTAGATTTACAGAGCTACGAGCAGTACTTC
TRBJ1-2 few NA TRBV27 CASSSLPAWNGYTF TGTGCCAGCAGTTCCCTGCCCGCATGGAACGGCTACACCTTC
TRBJ2-7 NA TRBD1 TRBV20-1 CSARAGDSTYEQYF TGCAGTGCTAGAGCCGGGGACAGTACCTACGAGCAGTACTTC
TRBJ2-5 many NA TRBV6-5 CASSFGVKETQYF TGTGCCAGCAGCTTCGGGGTAAAAGAGACCCAGTACTTC
TRBJ1-1 many NA TRBV5-1 CASSLPGSGDTEAFF TGCGCCAGCAGCCTCCCAGGTTCCGGAGACACTGAAGCTTTCTTT
TRBJ2-7 many TRBD1 TRBV7-2 CASSLAYTGGNEQYF TGTGCCAGCAGCTTAGCGTATACAGGGGGTAACGAGCAGTACTTC
TRBJ2-7 NA NA TRBV19 CASSVFRGVYEQYF TGTGCCAGTAGTGTTTTCCGGGGCGTTTACGAGCAGTACTTC
TRBJ2-5 many NA TRBV6-2/TRBV6-3 CASRDGTETQYF TGTGCCAGCAGGGACGGTACGGAGACCCAGTACTTC
TRBJ2-7 NA TRBD1 TRBV7-9 CASSFGTLDRGAYEQYF TGTGCCAGCAGCTTTGGGACATTGGACAGGGGGGCATACGAGCAGTACTTC
TRBJ2-7 few TRBD2 TRBV9 CASSVATGGNEQYF TGTGCCAGCAGCGTAGCTACCGGGGGGAACGAGCAGTACTTC
TRBJ2-1 few NA TRBV13 CASSQKNEQFF TGTGCCAGCAGCCAAAAAAATGAGCAGTTCTTC
TRBJ2-7 NA TRBD1 TRBV6-5 CASSYSLGQLAYEQYF TGTGCCAGCAGTTACAGCCTGGGACAGTTAGCCTACGAGCAGTACTTC
TRBJ2-7 few TRBD1 TRBV10-1 CASSESTGARDYEQYF TGCGCCAGCAGTGAGTCCACAGGGGCCCGGGACTACGAGCAGTACTTC
TRBJ2-3 few NA TRBV13 CASSLVGRATPTDTQYF TGTGCCAGCAGCTTAGTGGGAAGGGCTACTCCCACAGATACGCAGTATTTT
TRBJ2-7 many NA TRBV20-1 CSAGGHTGVYEQYF TGCAGTGCTGGAGGACATACCGGAGTCTACGAGCAGTACTTC